These 5 T cell receptor beta chains were sequenced from one sample in a study of siplizumab effects on memory and regulatory T cells. Produced via immunoSEQ multiplex PCR; TCRdb's table is partial and in-frame only. The sample has 65,000 to 70,000 clones, 80% to 90% seen once. Sample: Tregs sorted from blood. Receptor source: a human donor in good health.

The gene calls are TRBV5-1 and TRBJ1-2; possible D gene TRBD1, 6 bases. CDR3 size: 12 residues. Germline loops: CDR1 SGHRS, CDR2 YFSETQ. The ends were cut back, 0 bases at V and 8 bases at J, with 8 bases in the middle. Written as DNA, the CDR3 is TGCGCCAGCAGCTTGGCCAGGGGCGGCTACACCTTC. Translation: CASSLARGGYTF.

This chain joins TRBV30 and TRBJ2-5, with D uncertain. This CDR3 comprises 11 residues. Germline CDR1 GTSNPN, CDR2 SVGIG (reference sequence). The V end lost 3 bases, the J end lost 0 bases, and 2 bases lay between the germline ends. The CDR3 loop is CAWRDQETQYF. DNA for the CDR3: TGTGCCTGGAGGGACCAAGAGACCCAGTACTTC.

J is TRBJ1-6 and V is TRBV30; no definite D call. The CDR3 extends over 16 amino acids. Germline loops: CDR1 GTSNPN, CDR2 SVGIG (reference sequence). V shed 2 bases and J shed 0 bases, with 11 bases lying between them. The CDR3 DNA is TGTGCCTGGAGTTCGGACGGAAGCTCCTATAATTCACCCCTCCACTTT. This sequence encodes CAWSSDGSSYNSPLHF.

The CDR3, as DNA: TGTGCCAGCAGCTTGGTGGGGGTCGGGCGCGGCACTGAAGCTTTCTTT. Amino acid sequence: CASSLVGVGRGTEAFF. The gene calls are TRBV5-4 and TRBJ1-1, with a weak D call TRBD1 (5 bases). Looked up from germline, CDR1 is SGHNT and CDR2 is YYREEE (reference sequence). CDR3 length equals 16 residues. Deletions cut 0 bases from V and 4 bases from J, with 16 bases between.

This clone was recorded a few times. The chain employs TRBV19 and TRBJ1-5, with 8 positions matching TRBD1. Trimming removed 7 bases from V and 3 bases from J; junction bases left unmatched: 11. CDR3 length: 16 amino acids. Germline V lookup: CDR1 LNHDA, CDR2 SQIVND (reference sequence). This chain's CDR3 is CASNPRDRTYNQPQHF. CDR3 coding DNA: TGTGCCAGTAACCCCCGGGACAGGACCTACAATCAGCCCCAGCATTTT. Full variable domain (outside the CDR3, taken from reference TRBV19 and TRBJ1-5): DGGITQSPKYLFRKEGQNVTLSCEQNLNHDAMYWYRQDPGQGLRLIYYSQIVNDFQKGDIAEGYSVSREKKESFPLTVTSAQKNPTAFYLCASNPRDRTYNQPQHFGDGTRLSIL.